This T cell receptor (beta chain) was sequenced for a study of T cell responses to AZD1222 COVID-19 vaccine (dated by TCRdb to the early 2020s). With regard to the full study: A total of approximately 240 trial participants underwent TCR sequencing, of whom nearly 210 received two doses of AZD1222 and about 26 received two doses of the MenACWY control vaccine. Trial participants were enrolled by age into 18-55, 56-69 and 70-plus year subgroups, with roughly 150, 30 and 60 TCR-sequenced participants respectively.

Based on the germline V gene, the CDR1 and CDR2 sequences are SGDLS and YYNGEE. From its cysteine to its phenylalanine, the CDR3 spans 15 amino acids. This entry keeps only the CDR3 DNA: 45 bases, framed from base 1. V sheds 0 bases and J sheds 7 bases, leaving 14 bases between their ends. Comments on this clone: No antigen is known for it. Base qualities are not at hand, and no much larger clone is one base apart.

The sample's time point, from its label and the paper: about 28 days (+/-7) after the second vaccine dose. AZD1222 recipients given second doses at about 4 weeks or at about 12 weeks were pooled, since spike-specific TCR depth and breadth were not found to differ between the two schedules. Vaccinee samples were obtained from the UK trials COV001 and COV002, which included a single-blind randomized controlled phase 2/3 trial of AZD1222 (ChAdOx1 nCoV-19) in healthy adults. For TCRbeta chain sequencing, PBMC samples were collected from trial participants at day 0 and at day 28 after the second dose. The CDR3 regions of human TCRbeta chains were analyzed by immunosequencing. In the source study's methods: Repertoire TCRs were checked for matches against a reference library of SARS-CoV-2-specific TCRs that had been generated using the MIRA antigen-specificity platform. Breadth meant the fraction of unique TCRs that were SARS-CoV-2-associated, whereas depth meant the fraction of total T cells that were SARS-CoV-2-associated. Using the MIRA data, each spike-specific TCR was mapped to the spike region that the TCR reacts to and placed in a CD4 or CD8 class. Log10-transformed breadth and depth values were compared by one-way ANOVA with Sidak's multiple comparisons tests. As stored in TCRdb, this immuneACCESS dataset retains in-frame rearrangements with V and J assigned. A fraction of the clones does not appear; measured against another copy, unresolved V genes explain less than half of the discrepancy, and the remainder lacks a known reason. V, J and clone size are taken as reported in that table, and D and trimming were inferred from the DNA itself. This sample is represented by 100,000 to 120,000 clones; roughly 92% of them were singletons. The top ten constitute more than 2% of the sample.

What the research found in general, with its limitations: Because no samples from the day 14 peak response were available, repertoires could be characterized only after the peak T cell response. Most participants were white British and females outnumbered males, and the authors suggested that clonal diversity may have been underestimated. The whole spike protein was spanned by vaccine-associated CD4 TCRs, and dominant responses were seen in regions 160-218 and 743-854. Nearly half of unique spike-specific TCRs reportedly recognized epitopes outside regions mutated in the B.1.351 and B.1.1.7 variants. The 56-69-year group was small, and its depth increase did not reach significance, likely because of low power. After two AZD1222 doses, spike-specific TCR breadth and depth were significantly higher than at day 0 and than in MenACWY recipients. Conclusions about previously exposed vaccinees were limited because only a handful of AZD1222 recipients were SARS-CoV-2 seropositive at baseline.

This material consisted of peripheral blood, taken 28 days after the second AZD1222 dose. The TCR comes from an adult who received the AZD1222 COVID-19 vaccine. The chain is assembled from TRBV9 and TRBJ2-1; no D gene is confidently identified. The nucleotides are TGTGCCAGCAGCGTAGAGGTCGGAAGCCAGAATGAGCAGTTCTTC. The translation is CASSVEVGSQNEQFF.